Following are 2 T cell receptor beta chains from one sample sequenced in a study of shared clonotypes between healthy human individuals. The assay was immunoSEQ multiplex PCR, and TCRdb's table has in-frame clones only and misses some. The table lists roughly 1,600,000 clones, approximately 98.5% of them singletons. Sequencing input: naive CD4+ T cells sorted from blood. The subset here: CD45RA+ positively selected. These receptors all come from a man aged 25-45 years in good health.

V usage is TRBV29-1 and J usage is TRBJ2-7; possibly TRBD1 or TRBD2 for D (6 bases each). V was clipped by 4 bases and J by 11 bases, with 21 bases between them. CDR3 length: 13 residues. Germline CDR1 SQVTM, CDR2 ANQGSEA. CDR3: CSVGGVTTGREYF. As DNA, the CDR3 is TGCAGCGTTGGGGGGGTCACTACAGGGCGTGAGTACTTC.

V gene TRBV5-1 combines with J gene TRBJ2-2, with D tentatively TRBD1 or TRBD2 (7 bases each). The CDR3 runs 14 residues. Per the germline V gene, CDR1 is SGHRS and CDR2 is YFSETQ. The V gene lost 4 bases and the J gene lost 7 bases, with 14 bases spanning the gap. CDR3 region: CASSSGTVLGELFF. The CDR3 DNA follows: TGCGCCAGCAGCAGCGGGACAGTCCTCGGGGAGCTGTTTTTT.